This entry lists 14 T cell receptor beta chains sequenced from one sample in a study of blood T cell repertoires in COVID-19 (dated by TCRdb to about 2020). Library method: the immunoSEQ multiplex PCR assay. TCRdb stores this immuneACCESS table with in-frame sequences only. Part of the clones is absent; in the studies checked, under half of the shortfall reflects unresolved V genes, and no reason is known for the rest. The sample table shows over 350,000 clones, and more than 75% are seen once. The ten most abundant clones make up more than 0.95% of the sample. Sequencing was carried out using PBMCs or T cells enriched from blood (not recorded which). These receptors all stem from a woman between 18 and 30 years old who had recovered from COVID-19.

The chain is built from TRBV6-5 and TRBJ1-1, with D tentatively TRBD1 (5 bases). Trimming left V 2 bases short and J 4 bases short, with 17 bases between. Germline CDR1 and CDR2: MNHEY and SVGAGI. This CDR3 is 16 amino acids long. The CDR3 loop reads CASSYGGSAGGTEAFF. The CDR3 DNA sequence: TGTGCCAGCAGTTACGGAGGGAGTGCCGGGGGCACTGAAGCTTTCTTT.

The V and J genes are TRBV6-5 and TRBJ1-2; a possible D gene is TRBD1 (5 bases). The ends were cut back, 5 bases at V and 6 bases at J, with 13 bases in the middle. CDR1 and CDR2 (germline): MNHEY, SVGAGI. CDR3 length equals 13 residues. The CDR3 DNA sequence: TGTGCCAGCAGTACGGCGGGGGTTGATGGCTACACCTTC. Protein product: CASSTAGVDGYTF.

The chain carries TRBV7-6 and TRBJ1-2, with TRBD1 identical over 10 bases. Trimming cost V 3 bases and J 8 bases; bases outside gene matches: 9. Germline lookup yields CDR1 SGHVS and CDR2 FNYEAQ. This CDR3 has 15 residues. The CDR3 bases are TGTGCCAGCAGCTTGGGGGGACAGGGGCTCCAAGGCTACACCTTC. This encodes CASSLGGQGLQGYTF.

The CDR3 DNA is TGTGCCAGCAGCTTGGGGGGGGACCTTAGGACCCAGTACTTC. Translation: CASSLGGDLRTQYF. The rearrangement uses TRBV7-9 and TRBJ2-5; TRBD2 agrees at 7 bases. Germline-derived CDR1 and CDR2 are SEHNR and FQNEAQ (reference sequence). Trimming at V came to 3 bases and at J to 7 bases, leaving 8 bases not matched to a gene. The CDR3 runs 14 residues. Full variable domain (rest looked up from reference TRBV7-9 and TRBJ2-5): DTGVSQNPRHKITKRGQNVTFRCDPISEHNRLYWYRQTLGQGPEFLTYFQNEAQLEKSRLLSDRFSAERPKGSFSTLEIQRTEQGDSAMYLCASSLGGDLRTQYFGPGTRLLVL.

The chain recombines TRBV18 with TRBJ2-7; possible D gene TRBD1, 5 bases. Looked up from germline, CDR1 is KGHSH and CDR2 is LQKENI. CDR3 size: 16 residues. V was shortened by 3 bases and J by 0 bases, with 15 bases between the two germline ends. DNA of the CDR3: TGTGCCAGCTCACCTTTGGGGCCACCAAGCTCCTACGAGCAGTACTTC. Translation gives CASSPLGPPSSYEQYF.

The V gene is TRBV10-3, the J gene TRBJ2-5; no clear D gene. The CDR3 length is 12 residues. The germline V and J ends were trimmed by 5 bases and 2 bases, with 6 bases remaining between them. The germline CDR1 and CDR2 sequences are ENHRY and SYGVKD. In DNA form, the CDR3 reads TGTGCCATCAGTCAAACACAAGAGACCCAGTACTTC. It is translated as CAISQTQETQYF.

The V call is TRBV5-1, the J call TRBJ1-1; 7 bases align to TRBD1. This CDR3 region has 13 residues. Trimming removed 3 bases from V and 8 bases from J; junction bases left unmatched: 7. Per germline, CDR1 SGHRS and CDR2 YFSETQ. The CDR3 DNA is TGCGCCAGCAGCTCGCGGACAGGTCGGGAAGCTTTCTTT. Amino acid sequence: CASSSRTGREAFF.

This clone was detected only once. The CDR3 DNA reads as TGTGCCAGCAGAGCAGGGGGCGCGGAAAAACTGTTTTTT. Its translation: CASRAGGAEKLFF. The V call is TRBV25-1, the J call TRBJ1-4, with 8 bases that match TRBD1. Trimming cost V 6 bases and J 8 bases; bases outside gene matches: 5. The CDR3 is 13 residues long. Germline assignment: CDR1 MGHDK and CDR2 SYGVNS.

The gene calls are TRBV6-5 and TRBJ1-5; D may be TRBD1 (5 bases). Trimming cost V 4 bases and J 2 bases, with 9 bases left between them. This CDR3 comprises 14 residues. CDR1 and CDR2 (germline): MNHEY, SVGAGI. DNA for the CDR3: TGTGCCAGCAGTTCTCGGGGGGGCAATCAGCCCCAGCATTTT. Its protein product is CASSSRGGNQPQHF.

The genes are TRBV20-1 and TRBJ2-5; D not certain. The V gene lost 2 bases and the J gene lost 2 bases, with 3 bases spanning the gap. The CDR3 has 11 residues. Germline CDR1 reads DFQATT; CDR2 reads SNEGSKA (reference sequence). CDR3 amino acids: CSARRQETQYF. In DNA, the CDR3 is TGCAGTGCTAGACGTCAAGAGACCCAGTACTTC.

The chain is built from TRBV5-1 and TRBJ2-2; no reliable D call. Germline V lookup: CDR1 SGHRS, CDR2 YFSETQ. V was cut by 4 bases and J by 6 bases, with 10 bases left in between. The CDR3 is 13 amino acids. The CDR3 DNA is TGCGCCAGCAGCGCGCCCCCCGCCGGGGAGCTGTTTTTT. This translates into CASSAPPAGELFF.

This clone was counted a few times. The chain is built from TRBV7-2 and TRBJ2-5; D may be TRBD2 (7 bases). CDR1 and CDR2 from the germline V gene are SGHTA and FQGNSA. The CDR3 spans 16 residues. V gave up 0 bases and J gave up 1 base, with 12 bases separating them. The chain's CDR3 is CASSLAGGRIQETQYF. In DNA form, the CDR3 reads TGTGCCAGCAGCTTAGCGGGGGGGCGGATCCAAGAGACCCAGTACTTC.

The table lists this clone with a count of one. The rearrangement uses TRBV28 and TRBJ1-4, with a tentative D call TRBD1 (6 bases). CDR1 and CDR2 (germline): MDHEN, SYDVKM. The CDR3 is 15 residues long. The V gene lost 6 bases and the J gene lost 2 bases, with 13 bases spanning the gap. Here the CDR3 DNA reads TGTGCCAGCAGCCTAACAGGGATGACTAATGAAAAACTGTTTTTT. As protein: CASSLTGMTNEKLFF. The variable domain in full, completed from reference TRBV28 and TRBJ1-4, reads DVKVTQSSRYLVKRTGEKVFLECVQDMDHENMFWYRQDPGLGLRLIYFSYDVKMKEKGDIPEGYSVSREKKERFSLILESASTNQTSMYLCASSLTGMTNEKLFFGSGTQLSVL.

The chain carries TRBV27 and TRBJ1-4, with 7 nucleotides matching TRBD1. V dropped 3 bases and J dropped 4; count of bases not matched to a gene: 2. The CDR3 length is 14 residues. Germline V gene data show CDR1 as MNHEY and CDR2 as SMNVEV (reference sequence). CDR3 region: CASSFDRDNEKLFF. CDR3 nucleotide sequence: TGTGCCAGCAGTTTCGACAGGGATAATGAAAAACTGTTTTTT.